What follows is one T cell receptor (beta chain) and its context. This sample stems from a study of stem cell transplantation in POMP-related autoinflammatory disease. CDR1 is SGHTA and CDR2 is FQGTGA in the germline V gene. The CDR3 covers 22 residues. V was clipped by 4 bases and J by 5 bases; unmatched bases: 21. Sequenced by immunoSEQ multiplex PCR; TCRdb stores in-frame clones only, minus some. Of tens of thousands of clones in the sample, more than 75% were seen once. Sequenced material: CD4+ T cells from PBMCs, taken after stem cell transplantation. The receptor was derived from a human patient with POMP-related autoinflammation and immune dysregulation (PRAID). The graft donor may have contributed some T cells. The gene calls are TRBV7-3 and TRBJ2-1, with 15 nucleotides matching TRBD2. The CDR3 region is CASSSRPRAGTSGRSVHNEQFF. CDR3 sequence (DNA): TGTGCCAGCAGCTCCCGACCACGCGCCGGGACTAGCGGGAGGTCGGTGCACAATGAGCAGTTCTTC.